Described below is a single T cell receptor (beta chain) sequence and its context. This specimen belongs to a study of blood T cell repertoires in COVID-19. As for the study in general: The United States, Italy and Spain were the sources of the acute and convalescent COVID-19 samples.

The table came from immunoSEQ multiplex PCR; TCRdb's copy has only in-frame clones and leaves some out. The top ten hold around a sixth of the sample, which has around 63,000 clones, roughly 88% seen once. Germline V gene data show CDR1 as SGHTA and CDR2 as FQGNSA. The CDR3 runs 15 residues. Losses at the gene ends were 8 bases for V and 3 bases for J; bases not matched to a gene: 9. The chain recombines TRBV7-2 with TRBJ1-5, with TRBD1 identical over 8 bases. Sequenced material: peripheral blood. This receptor was obtained from a woman over 75 with active COVID-19. This CDR3 is CASGLGTGANQPQHF. CDR3 nucleotides: TGTGCCAGCGGACTCGGGACAGGTGCCAATCAGCCCCAGCATTTT.